Presented here are 5 T cell receptor beta chains from one specimen sequenced in a study of CD8+ T cells in alopecia areata. Following RNA extraction, reverse transcription yielded cDNA that acted as the sequencing template. Measured with immunoSEQ multiplex PCR; TCRdb has only the in-frame clones, and not every one. The profile shows about 97,000 clones, around 38% of them singletons. The sequenced sample was CD4+ T cells sorted from blood. All receptors come from a human donor with alopecia areata.

This clone was detected only a few times. The genes are TRBV19 and TRBJ1-1, with a possible D match to TRBD1 (6 bases). V lost 2 bases to trimming and J lost 8 bases, with 15 bases between them. Per germline, CDR1 LNHDA and CDR2 SQIVND (reference sequence). CDR3 size: 14 residues. The chain's CDR3 is CASSIQGNTPEAFF. Written as DNA, the CDR3 is TGTGCCAGTAGTATACAGGGGAACACACCAGAAGCTTTCTTT. The full variable domain, its missing parts supplied by reference TRBV19 and TRBJ1-1, is DGGITQSPKYLFRKEGQNVTLSCEQNLNHDAMYWYRQDPGQGLRLIYYSQIVNDFQKGDIAEGYSVSREKKESFPLTVTSAQKNPTAFYLCASSIQGNTPEAFFGQGTRLTVV.

The J gene is TRBJ2-3, the V gene TRBV5-1; D is unresolved. The CDR3 is 14 amino acids. Germline CDR1 reads SGHRS; CDR2 reads YFSETQ. V lost 0 bases, J lost 3 bases, and 8 bases lay in between. The CDR3 here is CASSLGAPTDTQYF. The DNA for the CDR3 is TGCGCCAGCAGCTTGGGGGCCCCGACAGATACGCAGTATTTT.

There are a few counts of this clone. V is TRBV19 and J is TRBJ1-2; D may be TRBD1 (5 bases). Germline V gene lookup returns CDR1 LNHDA and CDR2 SQIVND (reference sequence). The CDR3 extends over 16 amino acids. The V end lost 5 bases, the J end lost 0 bases, and 16 bases lay between the germline ends. CDR3 coding DNA: TGTGCCAGTAGTCCTTCGGACAAGACAGCTAACTATGGCTACACCTTC. It is translated as CASSPSDKTANYGYTF.

The chain combines TRBV2 with TRBJ2-3; 12 bases align to TRBD1. With V trimmed by 3 bases and J by 4 bases, 5 bases remained unmatched. This CDR3 region has 16 residues. In germline, CDR1 is SNHLY, CDR2 FYNNEI. CDR3 loop: CASSEGDRGRSDTQYF. Written as DNA, the CDR3 is TGTGCCAGCAGTGAGGGGGACAGGGGGCGGTCAGATACGCAGTATTTT.

This clone was observed a few times. The chain carries TRBV30 and TRBJ2-3, with D unresolved. Trimming took off 3 bases at V and 3 bases at J, with 10 bases between the two ends. This CDR3 has 13 residues. CDR1 is GTSNPN, CDR2 SVGIG, per germline (reference sequence). The chain's CDR3 is CAWRDHLTDTQYF. Written as DNA, the CDR3 is TGTGCCTGGAGGGACCACCTGACAGATACGCAGTATTTT.